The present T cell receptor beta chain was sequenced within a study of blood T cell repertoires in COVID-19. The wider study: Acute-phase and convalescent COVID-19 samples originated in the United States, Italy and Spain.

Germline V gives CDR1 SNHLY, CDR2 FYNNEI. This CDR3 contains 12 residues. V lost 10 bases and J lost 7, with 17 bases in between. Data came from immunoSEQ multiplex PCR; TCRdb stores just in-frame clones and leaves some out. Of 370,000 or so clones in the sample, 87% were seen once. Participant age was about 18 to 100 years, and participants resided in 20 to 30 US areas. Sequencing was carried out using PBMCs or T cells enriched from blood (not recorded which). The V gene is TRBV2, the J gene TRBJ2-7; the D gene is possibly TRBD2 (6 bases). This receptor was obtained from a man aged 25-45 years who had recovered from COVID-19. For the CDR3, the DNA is TGTGCCACCCAGCAGGAGGGACGGGAGCAGTACTTC. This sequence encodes CATQQEGREQYF.